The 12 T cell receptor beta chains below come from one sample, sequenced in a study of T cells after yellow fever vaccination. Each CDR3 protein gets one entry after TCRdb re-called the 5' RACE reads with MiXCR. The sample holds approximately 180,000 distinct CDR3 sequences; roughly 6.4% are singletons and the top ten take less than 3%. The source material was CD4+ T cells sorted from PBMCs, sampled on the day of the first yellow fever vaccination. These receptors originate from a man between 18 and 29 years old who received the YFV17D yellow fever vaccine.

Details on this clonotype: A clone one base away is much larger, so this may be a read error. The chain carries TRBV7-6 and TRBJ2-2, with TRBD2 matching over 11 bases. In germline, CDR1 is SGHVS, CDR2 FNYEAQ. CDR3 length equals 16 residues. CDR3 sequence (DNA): TGTGACAGCAGCTTTCTAGCGGGGGGCTCTTCCGGGGAGCTGTTTTTT. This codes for CDSSFLAGGSSGELFF.

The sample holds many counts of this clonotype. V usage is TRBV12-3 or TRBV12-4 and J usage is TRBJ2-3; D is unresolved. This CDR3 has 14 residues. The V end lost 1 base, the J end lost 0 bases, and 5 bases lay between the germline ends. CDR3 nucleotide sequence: TGTGCCAGCAGTTTAGTACAGAGCACAGATACGCAGTATTTT. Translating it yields CASSLVQSTDTQYF.

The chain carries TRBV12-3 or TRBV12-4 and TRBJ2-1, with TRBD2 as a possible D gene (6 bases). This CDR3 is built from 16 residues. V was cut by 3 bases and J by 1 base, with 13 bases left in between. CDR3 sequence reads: CASSFGGSRSYNEQFF. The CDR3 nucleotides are TGTGCCAGCAGTTTCGGGGGTTCAAGGTCCTACAATGAGCAGTTCTTC.

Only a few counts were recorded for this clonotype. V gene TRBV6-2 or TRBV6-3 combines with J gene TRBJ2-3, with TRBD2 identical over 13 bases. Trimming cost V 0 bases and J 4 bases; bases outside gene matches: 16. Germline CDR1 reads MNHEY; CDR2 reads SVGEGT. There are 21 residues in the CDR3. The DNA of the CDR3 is TGTGCCAGCAGTTACTCCACCGGACTAGCGGGGGACATTTATGATCCAGATACGCAGTATTTT. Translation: CASSYSTGLAGDIYDPDTQYF.

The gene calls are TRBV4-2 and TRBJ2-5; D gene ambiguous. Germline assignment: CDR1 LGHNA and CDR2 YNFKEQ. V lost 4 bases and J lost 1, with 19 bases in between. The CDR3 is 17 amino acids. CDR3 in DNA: TGTGCCAGCAGCCCGGACCTGCTCCCCCCGATCCAAGAGACCCAGTACTTC. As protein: CASSPDLLPPIQETQYF.

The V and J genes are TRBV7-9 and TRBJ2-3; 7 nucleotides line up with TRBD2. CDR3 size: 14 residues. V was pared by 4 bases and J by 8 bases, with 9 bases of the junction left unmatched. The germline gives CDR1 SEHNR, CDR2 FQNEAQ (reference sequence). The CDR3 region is CASSSGEPSGTQYF. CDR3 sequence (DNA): TGTGCCAGCAGCTCGGGGGAACCTAGCGGTACGCAGTATTTT.

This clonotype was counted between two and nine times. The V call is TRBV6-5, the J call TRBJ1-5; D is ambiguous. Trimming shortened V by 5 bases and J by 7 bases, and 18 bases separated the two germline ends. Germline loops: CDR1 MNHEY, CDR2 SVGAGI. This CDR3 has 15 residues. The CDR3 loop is CASSQLGEGRQPQHF. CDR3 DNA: TGTGCCAGCAGTCAACTCGGGGAGGGTCGGCAGCCCCAGCATTTT.

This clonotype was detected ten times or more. CDR3 loop: CASTPRWGSGVLSTDTQYF. The CDR3 DNA reads TGCGCCAGCACCCCCCGGTGGGGTAGCGGGGTTTTAAGCACAGATACGCAGTATTTT. The chain joins TRBV5-1 to TRBJ2-3; 8 bases fit TRBD2. CDR1 SGHRS and CDR2 YFSETQ come from the germline V gene. Trimming removed 6 bases from V and 0 bases from J; junction bases left unmatched: 18. The length of the CDR3 is 19 residues.

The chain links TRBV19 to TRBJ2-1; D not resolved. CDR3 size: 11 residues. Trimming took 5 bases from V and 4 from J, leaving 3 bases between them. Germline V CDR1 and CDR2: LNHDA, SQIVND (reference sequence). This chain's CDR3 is CASSEYNEQFF. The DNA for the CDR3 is TGTGCCAGTAGTGAATACAATGAGCAGTTCTTC.

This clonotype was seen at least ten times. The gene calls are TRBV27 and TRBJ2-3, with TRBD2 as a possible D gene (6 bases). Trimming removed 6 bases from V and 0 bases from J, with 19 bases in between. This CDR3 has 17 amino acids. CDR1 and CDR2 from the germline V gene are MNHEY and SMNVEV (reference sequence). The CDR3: CASSPLWRARSTDTQYF. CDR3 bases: TGTGCCAGCAGCCCACTGTGGAGGGCTAGAAGCACAGATACGCAGTATTTT.

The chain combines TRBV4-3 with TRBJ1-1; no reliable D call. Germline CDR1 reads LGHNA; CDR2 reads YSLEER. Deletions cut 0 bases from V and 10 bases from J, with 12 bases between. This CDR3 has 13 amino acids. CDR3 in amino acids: CASSQDPPGRAFF. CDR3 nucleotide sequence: TGCGCCAGCAGCCAAGACCCCCCCGGGCGAGCTTTCTTT.

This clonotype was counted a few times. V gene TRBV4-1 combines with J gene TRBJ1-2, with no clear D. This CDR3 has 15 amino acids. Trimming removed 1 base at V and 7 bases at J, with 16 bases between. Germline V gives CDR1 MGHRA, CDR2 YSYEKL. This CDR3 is CASSQGELNPAGYTF. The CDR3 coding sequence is TGCGCCAGCAGCCAAGGGGAACTAAACCCAGCTGGCTACACCTTC.